The T cell receptor (beta chain) described here comes from a study of blood T cell repertoires in COVID-19. Study information: Acute and convalescent COVID-19 samples came from the United States, Italy and Spain. T cells, B-cell-depleted T cells, or PBMCs provided the cDNA or gDNA that served as material.

Produced via immunoSEQ multiplex PCR; TCRdb's table is partial and in-frame only. The sample lists approximately 450,000 clones; nearly 90% were seen once. V was pared by 4 bases and J by 1 base, with 5 bases of the junction left unmatched. Germline-derived CDR1 and CDR2 are SGHAT and FQNNGV. The CDR3 length is 16 residues. The chain employs TRBV11-2 and TRBJ2-7; TRBD2 aligns across 12 bases. Source material: PBMCs or T cells enriched from blood (not recorded which). This sequence was found in a woman between 18 and 29 years old with acute COVID-19. The DNA for the CDR3 is TGTGCCAGCAGCTCCCGACTAGCGGGAGCTTCCTACGAGCAGTACTTC. Amino acid sequence: CASSSRLAGASYEQYF.